The rows below give T cell receptor beta chains drawn from one sample of a study of OX40 agonist ivuxolimab in advanced cancers. Only in-frame clones appear in the TCRdb table, and some are missing; sequencing was by immunoSEQ multiplex PCR. The data show about 65,000 clones, around 87% seen once. Sequenced here: CD4+ or CD8+ T cells sorted from blood, sampled in a trial of the OX40 agonist ivuxolimab. Every receptor here comes from an adult with an advanced solid tumor such as melanoma, head and neck, liver or kidney cancer. The CDR3 runs from the conserved cysteine through the conserved F or W. A D gene is named only where the DNA matches it firmly.

cdr3_aa | v_call | d_call | j_call
CASSLDGGQGYQPQHF | TRBV5-1 | TRBD1 | TRBJ1-5
CASSQGVGGETQYF | TRBV4-2 | TRBD2 | TRBJ2-5
CASTPGGYSGNTIYF | TRBV7-3 | . | TRBJ1-3
CASSILGGGWETQYF | TRBV5-1 | . | TRBJ2-5
CASSPTGAGRGELFF | TRBV4-2 | TRBD1 | TRBJ2-2
CASSRSRGIGVSGNTIYF | TRBV7-2 | . | TRBJ1-3
CASSVGWGSVANYGYTF | TRBV9 | . | TRBJ1-2
CASSVGMNTEAFF | TRBV9 | . | TRBJ1-1
CASSLEAGSSYNEQFF | TRBV18 | TRBD2 | TRBJ2-1
CASSIGQGKDEQFF | TRBV7-3 | TRBD1 | TRBJ2-1
CASSLQQVNTEAFF | TRBV7-9 | . | TRBJ1-1
CASQSTGVEQYF | TRBV5-8 | TRBD1 | TRBJ2-7
CASSRLAGQGNEQFF | TRBV7-7 | TRBD2 | TRBJ2-1
CASSSGQGHGNTEAFF | TRBV5-1 | TRBD1 | TRBJ1-1
CASSLDPKYGYTF | TRBV11-2 | . | TRBJ1-2
CASSLRRQETQYF | TRBV5-6 | . | TRBJ2-5
CASSFHGTAVPSYEQYF | TRBV5-1 | TRBD1 | TRBJ2-7
CASSGGNVGTGDPMGRQPQHF | TRBV19 | TRBD1 | TRBJ1-5
CASSKGTRRPSEQYF | TRBV5-8 | . | TRBJ2-7
CASSLEARNEQFF | TRBV11-2 | . | TRBJ2-1
CAWSAGMGNQPQHF | TRBV30 | . | TRBJ1-5
CASSRRAGPSYEQYF | TRBV5-4 | . | TRBJ2-7
CASSQGGGSATDTQYF | TRBV4-1 | . | TRBJ2-3
CASSQEGTELNSPLHF | TRBV4-1 | . | TRBJ1-6
CATRDSRVDYTF | TRBV15 | . | TRBJ1-2
CSVSDRSEQYF | TRBV29-1 | . | TRBJ2-7
CASSLGGLARPQETQYF | TRBV11-3 | . | TRBJ2-5
CATSQGQGRHTIYF | TRBV15 | TRBD1 | TRBJ1-3
CASSDGLTGELFF | TRBV14 | . | TRBJ2-2
CASREDGASWVGELFF | TRBV27 | . | TRBJ2-2
CASSGTSTGELFF | TRBV9 | . | TRBJ2-2
CASSIEGRTTGELFF | TRBV19 | . | TRBJ2-2
CASGLPGGAAQYF | TRBV12-5 | . | TRBJ2-5
CAWRALAPHSPLHF | TRBV30 | . | TRBJ1-6
CASWGQANTGELFF | TRBV6-1 | . | TRBJ2-2
CASSVTARDRAQPQHF | TRBV19 | TRBD1 | TRBJ1-5
CASSQPEGVGEKLFF | TRBV4-2 | . | TRBJ1-4
CASSTRDRGLSYGYTF | TRBV7-2 | TRBD1 | TRBJ1-2
CASSPQGGEGNQPQHF | TRBV5-4 | TRBD1 | TRBJ1-5
CASSFSSLTEAFF | TRBV7-6 | . | TRBJ1-1
CAIKAQAAGEKLFF | TRBV10-3 | . | TRBJ1-4
CASSDRRGNYEQYF | TRBV5-4 | . | TRBJ2-7
CASRAGGPGETQYF | TRBV6-6 | TRBD2 | TRBJ2-5
CASSLAQGDTGELFF | TRBV5-1 | . | TRBJ2-2
CATGTAGVAGRGYTF | TRBV10-2 | . | TRBJ1-2
CASSLGRGISYEQYF | TRBV5-1 | . | TRBJ2-7
CASSGGTSGGAYIQYF | TRBV2 | TRBD2 | TRBJ2-4
CASSSYGTRESYEQYF | TRBV13 | . | TRBJ2-7
CASSGDSMNTEAFF | TRBV7-8 | . | TRBJ1-1
CASKTSGGSNEQFF | TRBV28 | TRBD2 | TRBJ2-1